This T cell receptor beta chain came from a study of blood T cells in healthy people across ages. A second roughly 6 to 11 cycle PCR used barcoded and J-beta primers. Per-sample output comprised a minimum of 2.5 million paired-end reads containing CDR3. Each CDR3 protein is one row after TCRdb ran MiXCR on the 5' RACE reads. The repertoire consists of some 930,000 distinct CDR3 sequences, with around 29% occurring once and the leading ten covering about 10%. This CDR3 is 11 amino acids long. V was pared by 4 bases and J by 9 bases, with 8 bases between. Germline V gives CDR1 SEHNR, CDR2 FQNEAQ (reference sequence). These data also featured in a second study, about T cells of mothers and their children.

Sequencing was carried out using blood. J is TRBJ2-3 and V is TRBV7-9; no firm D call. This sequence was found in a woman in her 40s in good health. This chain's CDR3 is CASSSVGTQYF. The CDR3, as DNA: TGTGCCAGCAGCTCGGTGGGGACGCAGTATTTT.